A single sample gave rise to the 11 T cell receptor beta chains below, sequenced in a study of blood T cell repertoires in COVID-19. The protocol was immunoSEQ multiplex PCR, while the TCRdb copy is restricted to in-frame clones and leaves out a portion. Of 200,000 to 300,000 clones in the sample, around 90% were seen once. Sequenced: PBMCs or T cells enriched from blood (not recorded which). Receptor source: a man aged 50 to 60 who had been exposed to COVID-19.

The chain combines TRBV12-3 or TRBV12-4 with TRBJ2-1; D gene unclear. The V end lost 10 bases, the J end lost 0 bases, and 10 bases lay between the germline ends. CDR3 length: 13 residues. CDR3: CATTRDSYNEQFF. The CDR3, as DNA: TGTGCCACTACGCGAGACTCCTACAATGAGCAGTTCTTC.

The V gene is TRBV7-9, the J gene TRBJ1-2; D unresolved. The CDR3 sequence is 11 residues long. Germline CDR1 SEHNR, CDR2 FQNEAQ (reference sequence). V lost 5 bases, J lost 8 bases, and 9 bases lay in between. CDR3 sequence reads: CASSQARGYTF. The DNA of the CDR3 is TGTGCCAGCAGCCAAGCCAGGGGCTACACCTTC.

This chain links TRBV28 with TRBJ1-2, with D unclear. This CDR3 contains 11 residues. The germline V gene has CDR1 MDHEN and CDR2 SYDVKM. V lost 3 bases to trimming and J lost 14 bases, with 13 bases between them. The DNA of the CDR3 is TGTGCCAGCAGTTTGGGTTGGAGTTTTACCTTC. Its protein is CASSLGWSFTF.

This chain links TRBV20-1 with TRBJ2-4; D may be TRBD1 (5 bases). Trimming cost V 3 bases and J 9 bases, with 15 bases left between them. The CDR3 runs 13 residues. CDR1 is DFQATT, CDR2 SNEGSKA, per germline (reference sequence). CDR3 loop: CSASPSGFGIQYF. In DNA, the CDR3 is TGCAGTGCTAGTCCTTCAGGGTTCGGCATTCAGTACTTC.

The chain is built from TRBV6-2 or TRBV6-3 and TRBJ2-7; maybe TRBD1 (6 bases). Trimming removed 6 bases from V and 0 bases from J, with 15 bases in between. The V gene's germline CDR1 is MNHEY and CDR2 SVGEGT. The CDR3 is made up of 15 amino acids. DNA for the CDR3: TGTGCCAGCAGCCCTGGACAGTCCCCCTCCTACGAGCAGTACGTC. This encodes CASSPGQSPSYEQYV.

This rearrangement joins TRBV29-1 to TRBJ2-3, with TRBD2 matching 11 bases. Germline values: CDR1 SQVTM, CDR2 ANQGSEA. The CDR3 runs 14 residues. Unmatched junction bases numbered 9, after V lost 6 bases and J lost 7 bases. The CDR3 reads CSVATSGSWNTQYF. CDR3 DNA: TGCAGCGTCGCCACTAGCGGGAGTTGGAATACGCAGTATTTT.

CDR3: CASSLMMGSNTGELFF. In DNA, the CDR3 is TGTGCCAGCTCCCTCATGATGGGCTCGAACACCGGGGAGCTGTTTTTT. The rearrangement uses TRBV18 and TRBJ2-2; no reliable D call. The CDR3 loop spans 16 amino acids. The germline CDR1 and CDR2 sequences are KGHSH and LQKENI. Trimming left V 6 bases short and J 0 bases short, with 14 bases between.

The chain is built from TRBV5-5 and TRBJ1-2, with 10 bases lining up with TRBD1. Germline CDR1 and CDR2: SGHKS and YYEKEE (reference sequence). The V and J ends lost 4 bases and 4 bases, in that order; junction bases with no gene match: 7. The CDR3 covers 15 residues. Written as DNA, the CDR3 is TGTGCCAGCAGCGGGCCGGGACAGGGGCTCTATGGCTACACCTTC. This gives the protein CASSGPGQGLYGYTF.

The chain uses TRBV9 and TRBJ2-1, with TRBD2 matching over 8 bases. V lost 4 bases and J lost 4; bases outside the gene matches: 7. Germline-derived CDR1 and CDR2 are SGDLS and YYNGEE. The CDR3 has 15 residues. The CDR3 sequence: CASSPGGDPYNEQFF. The DNA of the CDR3 is TGTGCCAGCAGCCCCGGGGGGGACCCTTACAATGAGCAGTTCTTC.

This chain connects TRBV18 to TRBJ2-5; possibly TRBD1 for D (6 bases). This CDR3 has 14 residues. Germline lookup yields CDR1 KGHSH and CDR2 LQKENI. Trimming pared 1 base from V and 2 bases from J, leaving 8 bases between. The CDR3 region is CASSPLGQQETQYF. CDR3 DNA: TGTGCCAGCTCACCACTCGGACAGCAAGAGACCCAGTACTTC.

This clone was detected once. The V and J genes are TRBV7-9 and TRBJ2-5; a weak D match, TRBD1 (6 bases). Germline values: CDR1 SEHNR, CDR2 FQNEAQ (reference sequence). Trimming cost V 1 base and J 5 bases, with 17 bases left between them. The CDR3 length is 16 residues. CDR3 coding DNA: TGTGCCAGCAGCTTAGTAGTCACAGGGAGCAGGGAGACCCAGTACTTC. Translation: CASSLVVTGSRETQYF.